The present entry profiles one T cell receptor beta chain with its context. Its target is unknown. This record comes from a study of radiation and T cells in renal cell carcinoma. General study points: No pretreatment tumor biopsies were available for baseline clonotypes. In blood, top tumor clones expanded by 2 weeks, shrinking by 4.

CDR1 and CDR2 (germline): SNHLY, FYNNEI. This CDR3 has 12 residues. Trimming stripped 4 bases from V and 8 bases from J, with 8 bases between. This table comes from immunoSEQ multiplex PCR, and its TCRdb copy is limited to in-frame clones, with some not included. The sample carries tens of thousands of clones, around four fifths recorded once. Time point defined: blood 4 weeks post-SBRT, at nephrectomy. The treatment denotes: 15 Gy SBRT to primary tumor, nephrectomy 4 weeks later. Nephrectomy followed 15 Gy stereotactic body radiation by 4 weeks. Radiation-treated patients gave blood at baseline, week 2 and week 4.

The sample in question was blood, obtained from a patient whose treatment included radiotherapy and nephrectomy. This chain joins TRBV2 and TRBJ1-4, with D unresolved. The source of this sequence is a man in his fifties with renal cell carcinoma. The CDR3 DNA reads as TGTGCCAGCAGTGGCCTCTGGGAAAAACTGTTTTTT. Amino acids: CASSGLWEKLFF.